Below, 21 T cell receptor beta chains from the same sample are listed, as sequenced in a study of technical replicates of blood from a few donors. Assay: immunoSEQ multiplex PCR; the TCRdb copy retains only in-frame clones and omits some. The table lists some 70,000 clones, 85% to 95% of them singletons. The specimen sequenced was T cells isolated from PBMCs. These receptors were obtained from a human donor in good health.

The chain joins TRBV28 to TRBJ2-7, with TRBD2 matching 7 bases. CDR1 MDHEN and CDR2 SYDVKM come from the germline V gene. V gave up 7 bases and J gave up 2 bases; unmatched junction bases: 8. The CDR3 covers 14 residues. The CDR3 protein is CASTSGTVAYEQYF. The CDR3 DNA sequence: TGTGCCAGCACAAGCGGGACGGTAGCCTACGAGCAGTACTTC. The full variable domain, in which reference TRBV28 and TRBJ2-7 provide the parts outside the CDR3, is DVKVTQSSRYLVKRTGEKVFLECVQDMDHENMFWYRQDPGLGLRLIYFSYDVKMKEKGDIPEGYSVSREKKERFSLILESASTNQTSMYLCASTSGTVAYEQYFGPGTRLTVT.

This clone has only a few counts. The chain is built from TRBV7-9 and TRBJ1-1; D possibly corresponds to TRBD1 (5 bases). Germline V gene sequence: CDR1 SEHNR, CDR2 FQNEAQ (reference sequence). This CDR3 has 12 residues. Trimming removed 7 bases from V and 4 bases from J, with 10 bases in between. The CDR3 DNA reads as TGTGCCAGCAACCAGGGAGGCACTGAAGCTTTCTTT. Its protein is CASNQGGTEAFF.

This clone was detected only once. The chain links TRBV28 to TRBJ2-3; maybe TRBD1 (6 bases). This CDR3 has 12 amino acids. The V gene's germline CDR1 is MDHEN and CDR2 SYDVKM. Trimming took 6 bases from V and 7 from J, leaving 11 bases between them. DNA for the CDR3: TGTGCCAGCAGAATCGGACAGAATACGCAGTATTTT. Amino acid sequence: CASRIGQNTQYF.

DNA for the CDR3: TGTGCCAGCGGAAGGGGAGAGACCCAGTACTTC. Its protein is CASGRGETQYF. The chain joins TRBV2 to TRBJ2-5; D perhaps matches TRBD1 (5 bases). The CDR3 is 11 amino acids. V was clipped by 8 bases and J by 4 bases, with 8 bases between them. Germline V gene sequence: CDR1 SNHLY, CDR2 FYNNEI.

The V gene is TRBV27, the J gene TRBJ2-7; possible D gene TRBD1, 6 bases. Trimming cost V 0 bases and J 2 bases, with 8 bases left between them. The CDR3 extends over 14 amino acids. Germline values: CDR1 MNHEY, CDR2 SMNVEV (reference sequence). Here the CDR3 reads CASSLSRTAYEQYF. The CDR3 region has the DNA TGTGCCAGCAGTTTATCGCGGACAGCCTACGAGCAGTACTTC.

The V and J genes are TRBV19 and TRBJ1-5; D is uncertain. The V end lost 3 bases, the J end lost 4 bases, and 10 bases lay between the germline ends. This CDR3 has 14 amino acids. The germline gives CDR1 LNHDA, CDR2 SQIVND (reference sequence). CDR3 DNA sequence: TGTGCCAGTAGTATTGGGGAGGAAAATCAGCCCCAGCATTTT. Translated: CASSIGEENQPQHF.

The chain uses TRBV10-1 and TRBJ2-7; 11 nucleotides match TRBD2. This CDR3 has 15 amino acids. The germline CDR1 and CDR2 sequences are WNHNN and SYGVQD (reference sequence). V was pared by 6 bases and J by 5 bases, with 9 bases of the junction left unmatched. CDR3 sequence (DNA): TGCGCCAGCAGCGCTAGCGGGAGGAGGTTCGACGAGCAGTACTTC. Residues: CASSASGRRFDEQYF.

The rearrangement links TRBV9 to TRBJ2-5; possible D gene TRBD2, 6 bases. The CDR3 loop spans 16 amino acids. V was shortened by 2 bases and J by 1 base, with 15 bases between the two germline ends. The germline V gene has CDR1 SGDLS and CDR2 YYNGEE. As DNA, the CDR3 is TGTGCCAGCAGCGTTAACCCCGGGGGTTCCCAAGAGACCCAGTACTTC. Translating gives CASSVNPGGSQETQYF.

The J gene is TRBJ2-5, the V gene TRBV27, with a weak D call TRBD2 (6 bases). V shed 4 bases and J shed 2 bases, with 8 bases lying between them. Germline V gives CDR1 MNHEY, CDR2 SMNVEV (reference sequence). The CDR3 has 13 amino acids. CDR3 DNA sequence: TGTGCCAGCAGTTGGGGAGGTCAAGAGACCCAGTACTTC. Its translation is CASSWGGQETQYF.

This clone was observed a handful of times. The CDR3 DNA follows: TGTGCCAGCAGCGGTGGGAGCACTGAAGCTTTCTTT. This translates into CASSGGSTEAFF. This rearrangement joins TRBV7-3 to TRBJ1-1; D remains ambiguous. V was cut by 5 bases and J by 4 bases, with 8 bases left in between. CDR3 length: 12 amino acids. CDR1 is SGHTA and CDR2 is FQGTGA in the germline V gene.

The CDR3 is CASPNTGKDDNEQFF. DNA for the CDR3: TGTGCAAGTCCCAATACAGGGAAGGATGACAATGAGCAGTTCTTC. The J gene is TRBJ2-1, the V gene TRBV12-2; TRBD1 is the table's D call, not checked against the DNA. TRBV12-2 is deemed a pseudogene. The CDR3 is 15 amino acids.

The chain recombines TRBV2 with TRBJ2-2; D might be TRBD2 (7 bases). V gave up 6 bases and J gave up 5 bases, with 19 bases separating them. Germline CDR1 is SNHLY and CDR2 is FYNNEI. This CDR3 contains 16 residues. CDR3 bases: TGTGCCAGCAGCGGAGGGGGGGGAGCAAGGACCGGGGAGCTGTTTTTT. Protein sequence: CASSGGGGARTGELFF.

CDR3 region: CASSTSSGGEQYF. The DNA of the CDR3 is TGTGCCAGCAGCACCTCTAGCGGGGGCGAGCAGTACTTC. The chain links TRBV13 to TRBJ2-7; 10 bases are a match to TRBD2. Looked up from germline, CDR1 is PRHDT and CDR2 is FYEKMQ (reference sequence). V shed 5 bases and J 6 bases; nucleotides not matched to a gene: 4. The CDR3 is 13 residues long.

CDR3 bases: TGTGCCACCAGCAGAGCACAGGGACCGTATGGCTACACCTTC. It encodes CATSRAQGPYGYTF. The chain joins TRBV15 to TRBJ1-2, with D tentatively TRBD1 (6 bases). The CDR3 sequence is 14 residues long. CDR1 is LNHNV and CDR2 is YYDKDF in the germline V gene (reference sequence). With 1 base removed from V and 5 bases from J, the gap between germline ends came to 11 bases.

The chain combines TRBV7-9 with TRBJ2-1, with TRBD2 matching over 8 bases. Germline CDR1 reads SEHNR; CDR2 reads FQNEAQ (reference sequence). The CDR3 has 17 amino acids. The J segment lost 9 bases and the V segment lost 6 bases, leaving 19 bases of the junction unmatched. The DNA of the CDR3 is TGTGCCAGCAGGCAAAATCCGGGACTAGGGGTAGGCGGTGAGCAGTTCTTC. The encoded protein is CASRQNPGLGVGGEQFF.

Here the CDR3 reads CAAPSGLLTDTQYF. In DNA, the CDR3 is TGTGCCGCACCCTCGGGACTGCTCACAGATACGCAGTATTTT. This rearrangement joins TRBV30 to TRBJ2-3, with D tentatively TRBD2 (6 bases). V was cut by 8 bases and J by 2 bases, with 17 bases left in between. The CDR3 has 14 amino acids. The germline V gene has CDR1 GTSNPN and CDR2 SVGIG (reference sequence).

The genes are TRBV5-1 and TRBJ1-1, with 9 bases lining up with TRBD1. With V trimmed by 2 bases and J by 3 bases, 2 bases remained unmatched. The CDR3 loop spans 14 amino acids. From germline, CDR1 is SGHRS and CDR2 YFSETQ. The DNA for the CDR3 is TGCGCCAGCAGCTTACAGGGGGCTCACACTGAAGCTTTCTTT. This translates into CASSLQGAHTEAFF.

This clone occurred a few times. This CDR3 reads CATRPGLAGLNEQFF. The CDR3 bases are TGTGCCACCCGGCCGGGACTAGCGGGACTCAATGAGCAGTTCTTC. The rearrangement uses TRBV19 and TRBJ2-1, with 13 bases fitting TRBD2. Per germline, CDR1 LNHDA and CDR2 SQIVND (reference sequence). CDR3 length: 15 residues. The V and J ends lost 10 bases and 6 bases, in that order; junction bases with no gene match: 9.

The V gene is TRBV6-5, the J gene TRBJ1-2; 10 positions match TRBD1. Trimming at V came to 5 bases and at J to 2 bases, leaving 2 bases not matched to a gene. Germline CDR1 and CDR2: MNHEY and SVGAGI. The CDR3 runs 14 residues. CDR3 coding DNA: TGTGCCAGCAGTGGACAGGGGGACAACTATGGCTACACCTTC. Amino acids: CASSGQGDNYGYTF.

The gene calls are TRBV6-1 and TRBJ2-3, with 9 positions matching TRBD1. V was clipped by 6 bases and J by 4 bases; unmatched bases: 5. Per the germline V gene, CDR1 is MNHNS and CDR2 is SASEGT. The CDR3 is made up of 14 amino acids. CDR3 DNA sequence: TGTGCCAGCAGCTGGACAGGGGATGCAGATACGCAGTATTTT. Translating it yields CASSWTGDADTQYF.

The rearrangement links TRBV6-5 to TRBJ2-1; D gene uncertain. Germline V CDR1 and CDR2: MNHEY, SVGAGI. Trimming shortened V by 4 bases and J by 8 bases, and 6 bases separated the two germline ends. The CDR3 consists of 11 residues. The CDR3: CASSSVYEQFF. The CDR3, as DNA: TGTGCCAGCAGTTCGGTCTATGAGCAGTTCTTC.